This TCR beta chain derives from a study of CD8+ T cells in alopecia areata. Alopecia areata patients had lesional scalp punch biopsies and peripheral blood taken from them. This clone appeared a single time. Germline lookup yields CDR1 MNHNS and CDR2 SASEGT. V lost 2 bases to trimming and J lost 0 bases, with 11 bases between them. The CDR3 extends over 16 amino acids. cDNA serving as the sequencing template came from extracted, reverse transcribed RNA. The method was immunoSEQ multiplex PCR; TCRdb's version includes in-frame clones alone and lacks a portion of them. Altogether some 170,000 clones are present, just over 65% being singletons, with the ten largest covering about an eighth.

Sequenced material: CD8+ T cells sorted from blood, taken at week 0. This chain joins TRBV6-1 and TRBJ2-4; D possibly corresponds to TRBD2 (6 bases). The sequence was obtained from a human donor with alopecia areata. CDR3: CASSEWGVLAKNIQYF. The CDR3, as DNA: TGTGCCAGCAGTGAATGGGGGGTCCTAGCCAAAAACATTCAGTACTTC.